This T cell receptor beta chain came from a study of cytomegalovirus exposure and HLA in healthy donors. Per the germline V gene, CDR1 is SGDLS and CDR2 is YYNGEE. This CDR3 is built from 14 residues. V was pared by 3 bases and J by 6 bases, with 8 bases of the junction left unmatched. 13 Jbeta primers and 60 Vbeta primers were used for the PCR. Assay used: immunoSEQ multiplex PCR; TCRdb lists only in-frame clones, some missing. The sample holds about 80,000 clones, around 62% seen once. This clone has more than one count but fewer than ten. The sequence came from a male donor in good health and CMV-seropositive. This rearrangement joins TRBV9 to TRBJ1-2; 7 nucleotides line up with TRBD1. Sample: PBMCs. Here the CDR3 DNA reads TGTGCCAGCAGCGCCGGGACAGCGTACGATGGCTACACCTTC. It specifies CASSAGTAYDGYTF.